The 25 T cell receptor beta chains reported below all come from one sample, sequenced in a study of blood T cell repertoires in COVID-19. Libraries were prepared by immunoSEQ multiplex PCR; TCRdb keeps only in-frame clonotypes and omits some of them. The data show 60,000 to 85,000 clones, 70% to 90% seen once. What was sequenced was peripheral blood. Every receptor here comes from a man in his sixties with COVID-19, enrolled during active disease.

This chain uses TRBV2 with TRBJ1-5; D is perhaps TRBD1 (5 bases). This CDR3 region has 13 residues. Germline CDR1 SNHLY, CDR2 FYNNEI. Trimming took off 6 bases at V and 4 bases at J, with 10 bases between the two ends. CDR3 region: CASREGLNQPQHF. The DNA for the CDR3 is TGTGCCAGCAGGGAGGGACTGAATCAGCCCCAGCATTTT.

The table lists this clone with a count of one. The chain recombines TRBV4-2 with TRBJ2-7; D is possibly TRBD1 (6 bases). This CDR3 has 14 amino acids. V lost 4 bases, J lost 0 bases, and 10 bases lay in between. CDR1 and CDR2 (germline): LGHNA, YNFKEQ. The CDR3 protein is CASSRDTGSYEQYF. The CDR3 coding sequence is TGTGCCAGCAGCCGGGACACTGGCTCCTACGAGCAGTACTTC.

The rearrangement joins TRBV11-2 to TRBJ2-7; 7 nucleotides align to TRBD2. The CDR3 loop spans 15 amino acids. J lost 3 bases, V lost 5 bases, and 10 bases had no gene match. Germline V lookup: CDR1 SGHAT, CDR2 FQNNGV. The CDR3 nucleotides are TGTGCCAGCAGCCCGCGACTAGCTTCCGACTACGAGCAGTACTTC. Translation gives CASSPRLASDYEQYF.

The chain combines TRBV30 with TRBJ2-2; 7 positions agree with TRBD1. CDR1 and CDR2 (germline): GTSNPN, SVGIG (reference sequence). This CDR3 has 16 amino acids. Trimming at V came to 1 base and at J to 2 bases, leaving 7 bases not matched to a gene. CDR3 protein: CAWSEGDSLNTGELFF. The CDR3 coding sequence is TGTGCCTGGAGTGAGGGGGACAGTCTAAACACCGGGGAGCTGTTTTTT.

This clone was counted only a few times. The chain carries TRBV6-6 and TRBJ1-2; 8 bases line up with TRBD1. CDR1 is MNHNY and CDR2 is SVGAGI in the germline V gene (reference sequence). This CDR3 is 15 amino acids long. Trimming cost V 6 bases and J 3 bases; bases outside gene matches: 9. The CDR3 DNA reads TGTGCCAGCAGAACCGCGGACAGGGCGGACTATGGCTACACCTTC. Protein: CASRTADRADYGYTF.

V is TRBV5-6 and J is TRBJ1-1, with 8 bases that match TRBD1. The germline V gene encodes CDR1 SGHDT and CDR2 YYEEEE. V lost 1 base and J lost 4; bases outside the gene matches: 9. This CDR3 region has 16 residues. The CDR3 DNA reads as TGTGCCAGCAGCTTGCTTGGAGGACAGGGTATCACTGAAGCTTTCTTT. Its protein is CASSLLGGQGITEAFF.

The V and J genes are TRBV6-2 or TRBV6-3 and TRBJ2-7; 9 nucleotides agree with TRBD2. V gave up 5 bases and J gave up 0 bases; unmatched junction bases: 5. The CDR3 loop spans 15 amino acids. Germline V gives CDR1 MNHEY, CDR2 SVGEGT. CDR3 DNA: TGTGCCAGCAGTCTGACAGCGGGGGGCTCCTACGAGCAGTACTTC. Its translation: CASSLTAGGSYEQYF.

This sequence joins TRBV7-9 and TRBJ1-4, with 8 bases aligning to TRBD1. Germline trimming cut 5 bases from V and 7 bases from J; bases unmatched to any gene: 9. Germline lookup yields CDR1 SEHNR and CDR2 FQNEAQ (reference sequence). The CDR3 covers 15 residues. Written as DNA, the CDR3 is TGTGCCAGCAGCCTCTGGGCAGGGGGCATTGAAAAACTGTTTTTT. This encodes CASSLWAGGIEKLFF. The entire variable domain, with the rest obtained from reference TRBV7-9 and TRBJ1-4, is as follows: DTGVSQNPRHKITKRGQNVTFRCDPISEHNRLYWYRQTLGQGPEFLTYFQNEAQLEKSRLLSDRFSAERPKGSFSTLEIQRTEQGDSAMYLCASSLWAGGIEKLFFGSGTQLSVL.

This clone was detected once. The gene calls are TRBV4-2 and TRBJ1-4; maybe TRBD1 (5 bases). The CDR3 is made up of 14 amino acids. CDR1 and CDR2 from the germline V gene are LGHNA and YNFKEQ. V was shortened by 1 base and J by 4 bases, with 7 bases between the two germline ends. The DNA of the CDR3 is TGTGCCAGCAGCCAAGGACAGTTTAATGAAAAACTGTTTTTT. It yields the protein CASSQGQFNEKLFF.

The chain has TRBV19 and TRBJ2-7, with D maybe TRBD1 (6 bases). The CDR3 has 13 residues. Germline V gives CDR1 LNHDA, CDR2 SQIVND (reference sequence). V was cut by 5 bases and J by 1 base, with 9 bases left in between. CDR3 in DNA: TGTGCCAGTAGTTTCGGACAGTCCTACGAGCAGTACTTC. Amino acids: CASSFGQSYEQYF.

V is TRBV18 and J is TRBJ1-5, with TRBD1 matching over 7 bases. CDR1 is KGHSH and CDR2 is LQKENI in the germline V gene. The CDR3 totals 15 residues. V shed 2 bases, J shed 7 bases, and the junction held 8 bases outside the gene matches. DNA for the CDR3: TGTGCCAGCTCACCAGAGACAGGGTCAAGGCAGCCCCAGCATTTT. Amino acid sequence: CASSPETGSRQPQHF. Filled out from reference TRBV18 and TRBJ1-5, the complete variable domain reads NAGVMQNPRHLVRRRGQEARLRCSPMKGHSHVYWYRQLPEEGLKFMVYLQKENIIDESGMPKERFSAEFPKEGPSILRIQQVVRGDSAAYFCASSPETGSRQPQHFGDGTRLSIL.

V is TRBV11-3 and J is TRBJ1-2; D may be TRBD1 (5 bases). This CDR3 comprises 16 residues. V was clipped by 0 bases and J by 5 bases, with 16 bases between them. The germline V gene has CDR1 SGHNT and CDR2 YENEEA. The CDR3 reads CASSLDYGQGGYGYTF. Here the CDR3 DNA reads TGTGCCAGCAGCTTAGATTACGGCCAGGGAGGATATGGCTACACCTTC.

CDR3 in amino acids: CASTTPIGGVGTDTQYF. In nucleotides, the CDR3 is TGTGCCAGCACTACCCCCATCGGCGGGGTGGGCACAGATACGCAGTATTTT. The chain uses TRBV28 and TRBJ2-3; tentatively, D is TRBD2 (6 bases). The V end was cut by 7 bases, the J end by 1 base, with 21 bases between. The CDR3 sequence is 17 residues long. Germline V CDR1 and CDR2: MDHEN, SYDVKM. The whole variable domain, filled in from reference TRBV28 and TRBJ2-3, reads DVKVTQSSRYLVKRTGEKVFLECVQDMDHENMFWYRQDPGLGLRLIYFSYDVKMKEKGDIPEGYSVSREKKERFSLILESASTNQTSMYLCASTTPIGGVGTDTQYFGPGTRLTVL.

The chain joins TRBV7-3 to TRBJ2-5; D is uncertain. This CDR3 comprises 15 residues. V lost 1 base, J lost 2 bases, and 11 bases lay in between. From germline, CDR1 is SGHTA and CDR2 FQGTGA. The CDR3 spells CASSLNGLLQETQYF. The CDR3 region has the DNA TGTGCCAGCAGCTTAAACGGTCTATTACAAGAGACCCAGTACTTC.

This rearrangement joins TRBV24-1 to TRBJ1-3; D remains ambiguous. V lost 7 bases and J lost 3, with 9 bases in between. There are 13 residues in the CDR3. CDR1 is KGHDR and CDR2 is SFDVKD in the germline V gene. Written as DNA, the CDR3 is TGTGCCACCAGCGACTACCGTGGAAACACCATATATTTT. This gives the protein CATSDYRGNTIYF.

This clone occurred once. V and J are TRBV5-1 and TRBJ2-1, with TRBD1 matching over 7 bases. This CDR3 has 15 residues. V shed 0 bases and J 1 base; nucleotides not matched to a gene: 1. Germline assignment: CDR1 SGHRS and CDR2 YFSETQ. The DNA of the CDR3 is TGCGCCAGCAGCTTGGACAGGGGATCCTACAATGAGCAGTTCTTC. It encodes CASSLDRGSYNEQFF.

The CDR3 loop reads CATSVGTDNNEQFF. The DNA for the CDR3 is TGTGCCACCAGTGTAGGGACAGATAACAATGAGCAGTTCTTC. V is TRBV24-1 and J is TRBJ2-1; TRBD1 matches at 7 bases. This CDR3 contains 14 residues. Trimming took 5 bases from V and 5 from J; bases not matched to a gene: 5. CDR1 is KGHDR and CDR2 is SFDVKD in the germline V gene.

The chain combines TRBV19 with TRBJ1-5; 8 bases map to TRBD1. The CDR3 totals 12 residues. With 6 bases clipped from V and 5 bases from J, the junction kept 0 bases outside the gene matches. Germline loops: CDR1 LNHDA, CDR2 SQIVND (reference sequence). The CDR3 DNA is TGTGCCAGTAGGACAGGGGATCAGCCCCAGCATTTT. This encodes CASRTGDQPQHF.

The J gene is TRBJ2-1, the V gene TRBV11-2; D might be TRBD2 (6 bases). Germline loops: CDR1 SGHAT, CDR2 FQNNGV. Trimming took off 4 bases at V and 3 bases at J, with 13 bases between the two ends. The CDR3 covers 15 residues. CDR3 residues: CASSYGSGDYNEQFF. CDR3 bases: TGTGCCAGCAGCTATGGTAGCGGAGACTACAATGAGCAGTTCTTC.

Here the CDR3 reads CASSARYEQYF. The CDR3, as DNA: TGTGCCAGCAGTGCCCGGTACGAGCAGTACTTC. This chain links TRBV2 with TRBJ2-7; no clear D. The CDR3 is 11 amino acids. Deletions cut 4 bases from V and 4 bases from J, with 5 bases between. Germline CDR1 reads SNHLY; CDR2 reads FYNNEI. Drawing the rest from reference TRBV2 and TRBJ2-7, the complete variable domain is EPEVTQTPSHQVTQMGQEVILRCVPISNHLYFYWYRQILGQKVEFLVSFYNNEISEKSEIFDDQFSVERPDGSNFTLKIRSTKLEDSAMYFCASSARYEQYFGPGTRLTVT.

The V gene is TRBV30, the J gene TRBJ1-2; no definite D call. Trimming took off 1 base at V and 7 bases at J, with 7 bases between the two ends. The germline CDR1 and CDR2 sequences are GTSNPN and SVGIG (reference sequence). The CDR3 sequence is 11 residues long. The CDR3 spells CAWSASGGYTF. CDR3 nucleotides: TGTGCCTGGAGTGCCAGTGGTGGCTACACCTTC.

On this clone: The same CDR3 also results from other DNA sequences found in this sample. This chain connects TRBV3-1 (or the pseudogene TRBV3-2) to TRBJ2-2; 9 bases align to TRBD2. The CDR3 is made up of 15 amino acids. The germline V gene has CDR1 LGHDT and CDR2 YNNKEL (reference sequence). The J segment lost 3 bases and the V segment lost 1 base, leaving 0 bases of the junction unmatched. The CDR3 loop reads CASSQGLADTGELFF. CDR3 sequence (DNA): TGTGCCAGCAGCCAAGGACTAGCGGACACCGGGGAGCTGTTTTTT.

In this sample, this clone turned up once. The rearrangement joins TRBV9 to TRBJ2-5; D possibly corresponds to TRBD2 (5 bases). Germline V gene lookup returns CDR1 SGDLS and CDR2 YYNGEE. V was cut by 1 base and J by 5 bases, with 6 bases left in between. The CDR3 extends over 12 amino acids. Written as DNA, the CDR3 is TGTGCCAGCAGCGTAAGGGAGGAGACCCAGTACTTC. It specifies CASSVREETQYF.

This clone was recorded only once. The rearrangement uses TRBV6-6 and TRBJ1-1; D is undetermined. CDR1 is MNHNY and CDR2 is SVGAGI in the germline V gene (reference sequence). V dropped 7 bases and J dropped 7 bases, with 19 bases sitting between them. This CDR3 spans 14 amino acids. CDR3 DNA: TGTGCCAGCACCATGGACGGGGAAGGTGGTGAAGCTTTCTTT. Translated: CASTMDGEGGEAFF.

The chain employs TRBV18 and TRBJ1-1, with a possible D match to TRBD1 (6 bases). Trimming removed 6 bases from V and 0 bases from J, with 11 bases in between. Per germline, CDR1 KGHSH and CDR2 LQKENI. The CDR3 has 14 amino acids. CDR3 bases: TGTGCCAGCTCGCCCGGGACAATGAACACTGAAGCTTTCTTT. Its protein product is CASSPGTMNTEAFF.